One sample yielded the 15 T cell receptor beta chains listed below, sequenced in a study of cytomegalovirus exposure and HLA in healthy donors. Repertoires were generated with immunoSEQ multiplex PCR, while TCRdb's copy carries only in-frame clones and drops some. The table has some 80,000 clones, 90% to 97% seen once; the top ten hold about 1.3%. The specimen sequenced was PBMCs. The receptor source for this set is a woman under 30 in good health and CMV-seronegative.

The CDR3 loop is CASSLAQGQPQHF. DNA for the CDR3: TGTGCCAGCAGCTTAGCACAGGGTCAGCCCCAGCATTTT. The V call is TRBV7-6, the J call TRBJ1-5, with a possible D match to TRBD1 (6 bases). The V end lost 0 bases, the J end lost 6 bases, and 6 bases lay between the germline ends. This CDR3 region has 13 residues. The V gene's germline CDR1 is SGHVS and CDR2 FNYEAQ.

The CDR3, as DNA: TGTGCCAGCTCACCTCCTAGCGGGATGGACGAGCAGTACTTC. Encoded protein: CASSPPSGMDEQYF. The V and J genes are TRBV18 and TRBJ2-7, with 9 nucleotides matching TRBD2. Looked up from germline, CDR1 is KGHSH and CDR2 is LQKENI. Germline trimming cut 3 bases from V and 5 bases from J; bases unmatched to any gene: 5. This CDR3 comprises 14 residues. Combining the CDR3 with reference TRBV18 and TRBJ2-7 gives the whole variable domain NAGVMQNPRHLVRRRGQEARLRCSPMKGHSHVYWYRQLPEEGLKFMVYLQKENIIDESGMPKERFSAEFPKEGPSILRIQQVVRGDSAAYFCASSPPSGMDEQYFGPGTRLTVT.

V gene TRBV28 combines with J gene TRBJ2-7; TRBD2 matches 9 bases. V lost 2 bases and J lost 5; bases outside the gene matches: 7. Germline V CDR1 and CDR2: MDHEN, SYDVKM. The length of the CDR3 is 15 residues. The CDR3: CASSLVRSGSNEQYF. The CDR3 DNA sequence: TGTGCCAGCAGTTTAGTGCGTAGCGGGAGCAACGAGCAGTACTTC.

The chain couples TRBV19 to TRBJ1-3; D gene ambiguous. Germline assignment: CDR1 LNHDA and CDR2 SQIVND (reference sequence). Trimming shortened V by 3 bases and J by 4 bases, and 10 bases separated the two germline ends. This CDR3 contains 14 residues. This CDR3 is CASSMFPGGNTIYF. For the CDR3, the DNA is TGTGCCAGTAGTATGTTTCCAGGCGGAAACACCATATATTTT.

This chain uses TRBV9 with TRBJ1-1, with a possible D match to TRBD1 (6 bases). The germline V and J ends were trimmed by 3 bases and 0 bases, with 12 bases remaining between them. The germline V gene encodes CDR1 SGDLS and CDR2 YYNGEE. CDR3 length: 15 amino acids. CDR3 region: CASSAAQGMNTEAFF. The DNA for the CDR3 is TGTGCCAGCAGCGCTGCTCAGGGGATGAACACTGAAGCTTTCTTT.

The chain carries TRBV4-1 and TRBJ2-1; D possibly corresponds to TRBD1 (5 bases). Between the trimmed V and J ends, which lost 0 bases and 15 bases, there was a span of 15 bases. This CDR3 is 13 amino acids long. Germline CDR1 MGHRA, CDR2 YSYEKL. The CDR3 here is CASSQDTLGVWFF. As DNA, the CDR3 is TGCGCCAGCAGCCAAGATACCCTAGGGGTTTGGTTCTTC.

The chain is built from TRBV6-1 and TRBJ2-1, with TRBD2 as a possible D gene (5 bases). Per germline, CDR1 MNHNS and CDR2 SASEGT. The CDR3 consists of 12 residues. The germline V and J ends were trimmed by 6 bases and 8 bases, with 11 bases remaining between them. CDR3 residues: CASSMTRDEQFF. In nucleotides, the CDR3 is TGTGCCAGCAGCATGACGAGGGATGAGCAGTTCTTC.

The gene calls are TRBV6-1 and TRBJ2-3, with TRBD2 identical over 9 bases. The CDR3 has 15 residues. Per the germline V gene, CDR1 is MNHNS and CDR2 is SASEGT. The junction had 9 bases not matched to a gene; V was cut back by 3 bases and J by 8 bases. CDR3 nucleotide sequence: TGTGCCAGCAGTGATCTTGCGGGAGGGAGGGGTACGCAGTATTTT. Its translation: CASSDLAGGRGTQYF.

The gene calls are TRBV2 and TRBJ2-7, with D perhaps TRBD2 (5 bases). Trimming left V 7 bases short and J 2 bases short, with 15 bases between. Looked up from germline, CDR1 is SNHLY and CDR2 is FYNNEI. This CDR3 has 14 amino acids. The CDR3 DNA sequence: TGTGCCAGCATCGGACTCATCGCCACCTACGAGCAGTACTTC. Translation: CASIGLIATYEQYF.

The CDR3 nucleotides read TGTGCCAGCAGCCGTACAATTTCCCCGTCCTACGAGCAGTACTTC. Translation gives CASSRTISPSYEQYF. V and J are TRBV7-9 and TRBJ2-7; D remains unclear. The CDR3 covers 15 residues. With 5 bases removed from V and 1 base from J, the gap between germline ends came to 15 bases. Looked up from germline, CDR1 is SEHNR and CDR2 is FQNEAQ (reference sequence).

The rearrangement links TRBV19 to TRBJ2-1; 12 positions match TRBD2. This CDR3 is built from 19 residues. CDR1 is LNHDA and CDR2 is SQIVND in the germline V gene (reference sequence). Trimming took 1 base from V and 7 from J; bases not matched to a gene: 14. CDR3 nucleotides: TGTGCCAGTAGTATAGGGGGGGCTAGCGGGAGGGCTGGCCCTAATGAGCAGTTCTTC. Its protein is CASSIGGASGRAGPNEQFF.

CDR3 nucleotides: TGTGCCAGCAGCAGAAAATTAGGAGAACGGGAATATAAGAGTGAAAAACTGTTTTTT. This gives the protein CASSRKLGEREYKSEKLFF. The chain carries TRBV21-1 and TRBJ1-4. TRBV21-1 is given as a pseudogene. This CDR3 comprises 19 residues.

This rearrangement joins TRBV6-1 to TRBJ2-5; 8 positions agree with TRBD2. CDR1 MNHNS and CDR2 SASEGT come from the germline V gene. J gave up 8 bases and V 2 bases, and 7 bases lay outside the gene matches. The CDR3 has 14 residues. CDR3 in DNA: TGTGCCAGCAGTGAACAGAACGGGAGGGGAACCCAGTACTTC. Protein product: CASSEQNGRGTQYF.

This chain's CDR3 is CASSLAGGHEQYF. CDR3 nucleotides: TGTGCCAGCAGCCTAGCGGGAGGTCACGAGCAGTACTTC. The rearrangement uses TRBV11-2 and TRBJ2-7, with 11 nucleotides matching TRBD2. The CDR3 spans 13 residues. Looked up from germline, CDR1 is SGHAT and CDR2 is FQNNGV. V lost 5 bases to trimming and J lost 5 bases; unmatched junction nucleotides: 2. Full variable domain (rest looked up from reference TRBV11-2 and TRBJ2-7): EAGVAQSPRYKIIEKRQSVAFWCNPISGHATLYWYQQILGQGPKLLIQFQNNGVVDDSQLPKDRFSAERLKGVDSTLKIQPAKLEDSAVYLCASSLAGGHEQYFGPGTRLTVT.

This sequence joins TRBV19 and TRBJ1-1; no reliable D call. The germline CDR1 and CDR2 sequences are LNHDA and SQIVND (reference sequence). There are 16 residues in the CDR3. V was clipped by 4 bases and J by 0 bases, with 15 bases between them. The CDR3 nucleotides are TGTGCCAGTAGTAGATCACTGACGGGAATGAACACTGAAGCTTTCTTT. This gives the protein CASSRSLTGMNTEAFF.